The 24 T cell receptor beta chains below all came from one sample that was sequenced in a study of control samples from healthy donors and cancer patients. Generated by immunoSEQ multiplex PCR, the TCRdb table keeps only in-frame clones and is missing some. The repertoire has roughly 120,000 clones, around 92% of them found once; the top ten carry less than 40%. Sequencing was carried out using blood. These receptors originate from a man aged 50-60 years in good health.

V usage is TRBV30 and J usage is TRBJ1-1; a weak D match, TRBD1 (6 bases). Trimming removed 2 bases at V and 0 bases at J, with 10 bases between. Germline V gene sequence: CDR1 GTSNPN, CDR2 SVGIG (reference sequence). This CDR3 is built from 14 residues. The CDR3 sequence: CAWSWTAMNTEAFF. The CDR3 nucleotides read TGTGCCTGGAGTTGGACAGCCATGAACACTGAAGCTTTCTTT.

This clone was detected only once. V usage is TRBV5-1 and J usage is TRBJ1-5, with TRBD1 as a possible D gene (6 bases). CDR3 size: 17 residues. V was trimmed by 4 bases and J by 1 base, leaving 18 bases between them. Germline V gives CDR1 SGHRS, CDR2 YFSETQ. The CDR3 loop is CASSPTPRDISNQPQHF. The CDR3 nucleotides read TGCGCCAGCAGCCCAACCCCCCGGGACATAAGCAATCAGCCCCAGCATTTT.

This chain connects TRBV2 to TRBJ1-5; D may be TRBD1 (5 bases). The germline V gene encodes CDR1 SNHLY and CDR2 FYNNEI. Trimming removed 0 bases from V and 10 bases from J, with 13 bases in between. This CDR3 has 14 residues. The CDR3 sequence: CASSEAGRGSPQHF. CDR3 in DNA: TGTGCCAGCAGTGAAGCGGGACGGGGATCACCCCAGCATTTT.

The rearrangement joins TRBV5-5 to TRBJ2-5; 12 positions agree with TRBD2. The J segment lost 4 bases and the V segment lost 4 bases, leaving 17 bases of the junction unmatched. In germline, CDR1 is SGHKS, CDR2 YYEKEE (reference sequence). The CDR3 consists of 19 residues. CDR3 bases: TGTGCCAGCAGCGCCAAAAGCCTAGCGGGGGGGCTCGTAATAGAGACCCAGTACTTC. Translated, it gives CASSAKSLAGGLVIETQYF.

In nucleotides, the CDR3 is TGCGCCAGCAGCCCCACCACTAACTATGGCTACACCTTC. Protein sequence: CASSPTTNYGYTF. The chain is built from TRBV5-1 and TRBJ1-2; D call uncertain. CDR3 length: 13 residues. Germline V CDR1 and CDR2: SGHRS, YFSETQ. Trimming pared 4 bases from V and 0 bases from J, leaving 7 bases between.

The chain combines TRBV7-9 with TRBJ1-1, with 7 nucleotides matching TRBD1. V lost 5 bases to trimming and J lost 5 bases; unmatched junction nucleotides: 8. Germline V gene data show CDR1 as SEHNR and CDR2 as FQNEAQ (reference sequence). CDR3 length equals 14 residues. The CDR3: CASSTQGSGTEAFF. CDR3 DNA: TGTGCCAGCAGCACACAGGGGTCGGGGACTGAAGCTTTCTTT.

The gene calls are TRBV7-8 and TRBJ1-1, with D uncertain. Deletions cut 4 bases from V and 0 bases from J, with 9 bases between. The CDR3 contains 14 residues. Germline-derived CDR1 and CDR2 are SGHVS and FQNEAQ. The chain's CDR3 is CASSSHTLNTEAFF. As DNA, the CDR3 is TGTGCCAGCAGCTCACATACATTGAACACTGAAGCTTTCTTT.

V and J are TRBV30 and TRBJ1-6; 10 bases line up with TRBD1. V trimming: 3 bases; J trimming: 9 bases; junction bases outside the gene matches: 2. CDR3 length: 13 amino acids. Germline V gene lookup returns CDR1 GTSNPN and CDR2 SVGIG (reference sequence). Written as DNA, the CDR3 is TGTGCCTGGAGCCGGGACAGGGGTTCACCCCTCCACTTT. This gives the protein CAWSRDRGSPLHF.

This clone showed up just a few times. CDR3 amino acids: CASSLGRQPLHF. DNA for the CDR3: TGTGCCAGCAGTTTGGGCCGACAACCCCTCCACTTT. The chain is built from TRBV12-3 or TRBV12-4 and TRBJ1-6; D is ambiguous. V was cut by 3 bases and J by 12 bases, with 9 bases left in between. This CDR3 contains 12 residues.

This clone showed up just a few times. V usage is TRBV4-3 and J usage is TRBJ1-1, with D possibly matching TRBD1 (5 bases). CDR1 is LGHNA and CDR2 is YSLEER in the germline V gene. The ends were cut back, 2 bases at V and 6 bases at J, with 13 bases in the middle. CDR3 length: 14 residues. In DNA form, the CDR3 reads TGCGCCAGCAGCCAACAAACAGGAACCCCTGAAGCTTTCTTT. Translation gives CASSQQTGTPEAFF.

The chain couples TRBV11-3 to TRBJ2-5, with 10 bases aligning to TRBD2. After removal of 3 bases from V and 3 bases from J, the junction contained 4 bases not matched to a gene. This CDR3 has 15 amino acids. Per the germline V gene, CDR1 is SGHNT and CDR2 is YENEEA. The CDR3 DNA sequence: TGTGCCAGCAGCTTCGGAAGCGGGGGGGAAGAGACCCAGTACTTC. Its protein product is CASSFGSGGEETQYF.

V and J are TRBV6-6 and TRBJ1-1; TRBD1 aligns across 8 bases. The CDR3 is made up of 13 amino acids. Germline CDR1 is MNHNY and CDR2 is SVGAGI (reference sequence). J was trimmed by 7 bases and V by 6 bases; bases with no gene match: 7. In DNA form, the CDR3 reads TGTGCCAGCAGCTTTGACAGGGGAATTGAAGCTTTCTTT. It is translated as CASSFDRGIEAFF.

This chain connects TRBV9 to TRBJ2-3; TRBD2 matches 9 bases. The CDR3 extends over 15 amino acids. Unmatched junction bases numbered 8, after V lost 3 bases and J lost 6 bases. The germline V gene has CDR1 SGDLS and CDR2 YYNGEE. CDR3 amino acids: CASSAISGGGDTQYF. CDR3 coding DNA: TGTGCCAGCAGCGCTATTAGCGGGGGAGGGGATACGCAGTATTTT.

The sample holds a few counts of this clone. The chain employs TRBV19 and TRBJ1-2; no definite D call. The germline V and J ends were trimmed by 6 bases and 7 bases, with 15 bases remaining between them. The CDR3 runs to 13 residues. Germline V gene data show CDR1 as LNHDA and CDR2 as SQIVND (reference sequence). The CDR3 loop reads CASREFQSSGYTF. Written as DNA, the CDR3 is TGTGCCAGTAGAGAGTTTCAGTCGAGTGGCTACACCTTC. Full variable domain (rest looked up from reference TRBV19 and TRBJ1-2): DGGITQSPKYLFRKEGQNVTLSCEQNLNHDAMYWYRQDPGQGLRLIYYSQIVNDFQKGDIAEGYSVSREKKESFPLTVTSAQKNPTAFYLCASREFQSSGYTFGSGTRLTVV.

This clone was observed a few times. This sequence joins TRBV6-4 and TRBJ1-2; D remains unclear. This CDR3 region has 13 residues. From germline, CDR1 is MRHNA and CDR2 SNTAGT. Trimming cost V 6 bases and J 7 bases, with 15 bases left between them. CDR3: CASRGGSITGYTF. CDR3 DNA sequence: TGTGCCAGCAGAGGAGGCTCCATTACTGGCTACACCTTC.

This clone has a handful of counts. The CDR3 loop reads CASSLAADYGYTF. As DNA, the CDR3 is TGTGCCAGCAGTTTAGCGGCGGACTATGGCTACACCTTC. The gene calls are TRBV27 and TRBJ1-2; D is ambiguous. Deletions cut 2 bases from V and 3 bases from J, with 7 bases between. Per germline, CDR1 MNHEY and CDR2 SMNVEV (reference sequence). The CDR3 loop spans 13 amino acids.

The V call is TRBV30, the J call TRBJ2-3; TRBD1 agrees at 7 bases. Germline-derived CDR1 and CDR2 are GTSNPN and SVGIG (reference sequence). The CDR3 covers 12 residues. With V trimmed by 5 bases and J by 3 bases, 2 bases remained unmatched. The CDR3 reads CAWGTETDTQYF. The CDR3 region has the DNA TGTGCCTGGGGGACAGAGACAGATACGCAGTATTTT.

V gene TRBV5-1 combines with J gene TRBJ1-3, with D perhaps matching TRBD1 (5 bases). Trimming cost V 0 bases and J 0 bases, with 13 bases left between them. There are 17 residues in the CDR3. Germline assignment: CDR1 SGHRS and CDR2 YFSETQ. DNA for the CDR3: TGCGCCAGCAGCTTGGGGGATGACAGCGACTCTGGAAACACCATATATTTT. Residues: CASSLGDDSDSGNTIYF.

Note on this clone: This specimen includes other DNA sequences encoding the same CDR3. The J gene is TRBJ2-2, the V gene TRBV9, with TRBD1 matching over 7 bases. The CDR3 runs to 15 residues. J gave up 3 bases and V 4 bases, and 6 bases lay outside the gene matches. CDR1 and CDR2 (germline): SGDLS, YYNGEE. As DNA, the CDR3 is TGTGCCAGCAGCTTACGGACAGGCGACACCGGGGAGCTGTTTTTT. Translated: CASSLRTGDTGELFF.

This chain's CDR3 is CAQQAKRGGLPDTQYF. The CDR3 DNA follows: TGTGCTCAGCAGGCGAAACGGGGGGGCCTCCCAGATACGCAGTATTTT. The rearrangement joins TRBV2 to TRBJ2-3, with 8 bases identical to TRBD2. The CDR3 is 16 residues long. Germline CDR1 and CDR2: SNHLY and FYNNEI.

The chain couples TRBV6-2 or TRBV6-3 to TRBJ2-7, with D possibly being TRBD1 (7 bases). Germline V gives CDR1 MNHEY, CDR2 SVGEGT. V shed 5 bases and J shed 6 bases, with 23 bases lying between them. The CDR3 consists of 16 residues. The CDR3 bases are TGTGCCAGCAGTCGGCGGAAAACAGGGGAAGCGGGCGAGCAGTACTTC. It translates to CASSRRKTGEAGEQYF.

This clone appeared a single time. The chain combines TRBV4-1 with TRBJ1-3; the D gene is possibly TRBD1 (6 bases). CDR1 MGHRA and CDR2 YSYEKL come from the germline V gene. Between the trimmed V and J ends, which lost 0 bases and 2 bases, there was a span of 14 bases. This CDR3 contains 17 residues. DNA for the CDR3: TGCGCCAGCAGCCAAGATCTCAGGGGCAGTCCTGGAAACACCATATATTTT. Translating it yields CASSQDLRGSPGNTIYF.

This clone is a singleton in its sample. The V and J genes are TRBV29-1 and TRBJ1-1; 10 bases agree with TRBD1. The CDR3 loop spans 14 amino acids. CDR1 and CDR2 from the germline V gene are SQVTM and ANQGSEA. V lost 7 bases and J lost 0; bases outside the gene matches: 5. The CDR3 loop is CSAGQGNMNTEAFF. CDR3 DNA sequence: TGCAGCGCGGGACAGGGGAACATGAACACTGAAGCTTTCTTT.

This chain uses TRBV2 with TRBJ2-5, with a weak D call TRBD1 (5 bases). V gave up 1 base and J gave up 5 bases, with 5 bases separating them. Germline V gene data show CDR1 as SNHLY and CDR2 as FYNNEI. The CDR3 loop spans 12 amino acids. CDR3 residues: CASSEEGETQYF. As DNA, the CDR3 is TGTGCCAGCAGTGAAGAGGGGGAGACCCAGTACTTC.